This TCR beta chain stems from a study of breast tumors, draining lymph nodes, adjacent tissues. Each CDR3 protein is one row after TCRdb ran MiXCR on the multiplex PCR reads. The sample contains approximately 22,000 distinct CDR3 sequences, under 60% of which appear only once. The germline CDR1 and CDR2 sequences are SNHLY and FYNNEI. CDR3 length: 13 amino acids. The V end was cut by 8 bases, the J end by 5 bases, with 12 bases between. The clonotype was recovered from a female donor with breast cancer. Some clones in this sample may be carry-over from other donors' samples. The rearrangement joins TRBV2 to TRBJ1-4; D gene ambiguous. Sequencing input: breast tumor tissue. The CDR3 is CASGRGANEKLFF. For the CDR3, the DNA is TGTGCCAGCGGCAGAGGAGCCAATGAAAAACTGTTTTTT.